This T cell receptor (beta chain) was found in a study of blood T cell repertoires in COVID-19. Looking at the study overall: Collection of acute and convalescent COVID-19 samples took place in the United States, Italy and Spain.

Assay used: immunoSEQ multiplex PCR; TCRdb lists only in-frame clones, some missing. Of just over 300,000 clones listed, under 90% were seen once; the top ten hold less than 4.5%. Participants were placed into cohorts based on the clinical history they reported. Per the germline V gene, CDR1 is GTSNPN and CDR2 is SVGIG (reference sequence). V was pared by 2 bases and J by 11 bases, with 22 bases between. The CDR3 covers 15 residues. The specimen sequenced was PBMCs or T cells enriched from blood (not recorded which). The V gene is TRBV30, the J gene TRBJ1-5; TRBD1 is a possible D gene (6 bases). This TCR came from a man aged 30 to 45 who had recovered from COVID-19. CDR3 DNA: TGTGCCTGGAGTCCAGGGGCGAAAATTAAGACGACCCAGCATTTT. Amino acid sequence: CAWSPGAKIKTTQHF.